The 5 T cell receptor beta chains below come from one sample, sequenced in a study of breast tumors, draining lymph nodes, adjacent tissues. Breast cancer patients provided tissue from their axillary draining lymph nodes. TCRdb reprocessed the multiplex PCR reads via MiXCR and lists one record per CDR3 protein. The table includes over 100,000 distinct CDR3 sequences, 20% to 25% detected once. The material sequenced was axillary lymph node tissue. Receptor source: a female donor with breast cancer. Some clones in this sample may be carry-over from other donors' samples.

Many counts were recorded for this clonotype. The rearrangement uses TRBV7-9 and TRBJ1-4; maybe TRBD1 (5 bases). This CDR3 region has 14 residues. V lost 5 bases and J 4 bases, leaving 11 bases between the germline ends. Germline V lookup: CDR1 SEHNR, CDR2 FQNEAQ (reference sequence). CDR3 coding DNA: TGTGCCAGCAGCATACAGGCGGGTAATGAAAAACTGTTTTTT. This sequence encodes CASSIQAGNEKLFF.

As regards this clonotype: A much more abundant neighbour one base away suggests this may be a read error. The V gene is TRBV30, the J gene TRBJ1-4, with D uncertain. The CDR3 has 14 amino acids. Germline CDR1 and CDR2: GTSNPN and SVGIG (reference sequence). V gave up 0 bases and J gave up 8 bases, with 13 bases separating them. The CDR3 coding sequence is TGTGCCTGGAGTGTACGGGTGGCTGGGGAAAAACTGTTTTTT. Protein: CAWSVRVAGEKLFF.

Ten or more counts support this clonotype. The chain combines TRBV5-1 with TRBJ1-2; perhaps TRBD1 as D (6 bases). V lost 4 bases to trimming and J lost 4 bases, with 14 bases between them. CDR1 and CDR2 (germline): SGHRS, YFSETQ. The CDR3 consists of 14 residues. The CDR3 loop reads CASSPGQTRYGYTF. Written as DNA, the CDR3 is TGCGCCAGCAGCCCTGGACAGACCCGCTATGGCTACACCTTC. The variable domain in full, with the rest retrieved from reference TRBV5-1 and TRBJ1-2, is KAGVTQTPRYLIKTRGQQVTLSCSPISGHRSVSWYQQTPGQGLQFLFEYFSETQRNKGNFPGRFSGRQFSNSRSEMNVSTLELGDSALYLCASSPGQTRYGYTFGSGTRLTVV.

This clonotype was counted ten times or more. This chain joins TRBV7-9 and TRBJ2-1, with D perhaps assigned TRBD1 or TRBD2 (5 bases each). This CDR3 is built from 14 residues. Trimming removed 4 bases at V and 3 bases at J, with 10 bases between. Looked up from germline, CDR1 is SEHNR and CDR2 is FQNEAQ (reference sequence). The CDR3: CASSSEGFYNEQFF. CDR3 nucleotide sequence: TGTGCCAGCAGCTCCGAGGGGTTCTACAATGAGCAGTTCTTC.

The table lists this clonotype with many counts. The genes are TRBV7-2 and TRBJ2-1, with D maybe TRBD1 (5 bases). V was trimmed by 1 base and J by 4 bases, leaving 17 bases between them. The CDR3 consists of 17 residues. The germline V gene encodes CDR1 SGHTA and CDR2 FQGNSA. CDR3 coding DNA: TGTGCCAGCAGCTTAGTGGGGCCAGGAATAGGGTACAATGAGCAGTTCTTC. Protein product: CASSLVGPGIGYNEQFF.